This T cell receptor (beta chain) was captured by sequencing in a study of identical twins. TCRdb ran MiXCR on the 5' RACE reads and lists one entry per CDR3 protein. The sample has under 300,000 distinct CDR3 sequences; about an eighth are singletons. V was clipped by 6 bases and J by 5 bases; unmatched bases: 8. The CDR3 loop spans 14 amino acids. Germline CDR1 MNHNS, CDR2 SASEGT. The same specimen was also included in a second study, on yellow fever vaccine responses in identical twins. That paper adds: Twin vaccine T cell responses reportedly seemed partly convergent, partly personalized.

This TCR was sampled from a woman aged 18-35 years in good health. The sample taken for sequencing was memory (CD45RO+) T cells sorted from blood. This chain connects TRBV6-1 to TRBJ2-3, with TRBD2 matching over 7 bases. The CDR3 sequence: CASRGGEGRDTQYF. The DNA for the CDR3 is TGTGCCAGCAGGGGGGGGGAGGGCAGAGATACGCAGTATTTT.